What follows describes a single T cell receptor (beta chain). Its binding antigen is unknown. No base quality values were provided; no much bigger clone lies one nucleotide off. Read against the paper, the sample's time point label means: patch test 2, 6 weeks after DPC sensitization. The treatment or condition label, read with the paper, signifies: therapeutic diphenylcyclopropenone sensitization with weekly scalp DPC. At every patch-test visit, the blood draw took place before the patch test was put on. Eligible patients were aged 18 to 70, diagnosed with alopecia, deemed suitable for DPC therapy, and excluded if pregnant. Total RNA was extracted from unfractionated whole blood collected in Tempus Blood RNA tubes. Library preparation was by RACE. This sample was sequenced with a NextSeq 500. Library preparation attached unique molecular identifiers to individual cDNA molecules for quantitative, reproducible TCR counting. For every blood RNA sample, sequencing covered both the TCR alpha and TCR beta chains. The study's processing was this. The median number of TCRs per sample was approximately 98,000, ranging from about 20,000 to 750,000. V, J and CDR3 annotation of the TCR reads was performed with the Decombinator software suite. To make PS versus PT1 abundance plots, every sample was subsampled to the same number of TCRs (28,000). Expanded TCRs were defined as absent before sensitization and observed at least eight times at the 2-week time point. Starting from the raw public reads, TCRdb applied fastp trimming at Q25, assembled clones with MiXCR and retained in-frame beta chains. Rows are combined by CDR3 protein, so each entry shows the most common genes and DNA. The V and J calls here are based on TCRdb, not the publication. The sample table shows 95,000 or so distinct CDR3 sequences, and 9.5% to 12% are seen once. The ten top clones hold 2.5% to 4% of the sample.

These data originate in a study of human T cells and chemical hapten exposure (dated by TCRdb to about 2021). In terms of the full investigation: For sensitization, 2% DPC in acetone was applied to an approximately 2 cm by approximately 2 cm area of upper inner arm skin. Weekly therapeutic DPC doses were additionally applied to the scalp of patients throughout the approximately 24-week study period. Patch tests used Finn chambers with 0.01% DPC on the upper back, scored after 6 days by International Contact Dermatitis Research Group standards. Most of the patients in the cohort were female, and the cohort covered alopecia areata with under or over 50% scalp involvement, alopecia totalis and alopecia universalis. Libraries were pooled for sequencing, and per-sample TCR yields varied mainly because of small differences in library volumes within the pool. Peripheral blood TCR repertoire changes were tracked in vivo in alopecia patients during primary and secondary sensitization to the hapten diphenylcyclopropenone (DPC). Blood was sampled from patients pre-sensitization (week 0) and at 2, 6 and about 24 weeks after DPC sensitization. For TCR sequencing, blood came from twenty-nine alopecia patients at anywhere from one to four time points (pre-sensitization, 2, 6 and 24 weeks).

Including the terminal cysteine and phenylalanine, the CDR3 comprises 14 residues. Just CDR3 DNA is preserved here, 42 bases in frame from base 1. For CDR1 and CDR2, the germline V gene lists SNHLY and FYNNEI. The trim is 4 bases for V and 1 base for J, with a gap of 8 bases between the germline ends. What the study reported, not specific to this receptor: DPC sensitization did not change the number of TCRs with a frequency above 1 in 1000, and there was no evidence of changes in global repertoire structure. The number of PT1 expanded TCRs positively correlated with patch test score, significant at thresholds 8, 16 and 32 but not 4. Because every patient had alopecia, a presumed autoimmune disease, the patients' immune response might differ from that of healthy individuals. Compared with pre-sensitization or healthy control sets, expanded TCRs formed significantly more large CDR3 similarity clusters, which is consistent with antigen-driven responses. Repeated subsampling changed both the strength of the expansion versus patch-test correlation and the threshold at which that correlation became significant.

The TCR originated in a woman between 35 and 50 years old with alopecia areata. Some clones in this sample may be carry-over from other donors' samples. The input for sequencing was whole blood, taken in connection with sensitization to the hapten diphenylcyclopropenone (DPC). This chain is built from TRBV2 and TRBJ1-5; a tentative D match to TRBD1 spans 5 bases. The DNA sequence is given as TGTGCCAGCAGTGGGGACGGAAGCAATCAGCCCCAGCATTTT. This is translated as CASSGDGSNQPQHF.